This TCR beta chain was identified in a study of blood T cells in healthy people across ages. For this clonotype: Mismatch with germline at one junction end may stem from a read error.

The V gene's germline CDR1 is SQVTM and CDR2 ANQGSEA. The CDR3 contains 14 residues. Then a second PCR, running about 6 to 12 cycles, was carried out with a sample-barcoded 5' primer and a J-beta primer mix. TCRdb re-called the 5' RACE reads through MiXCR, storing one row per CDR3 protein. The sample has around 1,000,000 distinct CDR3 sequences, approximately 26% seen once. These data also formed part of another study, on T cells of mothers and their children. That paper states: At about 1.4 ug per 15 ul, all of the extracted RNA went into cDNA synthesis.

Material: blood. This sequence originates from a girl aged 2 to 9 in good health. J is TRBJ2-3 and V is TRBV29-1; 8 bases agree with TRBD2. The chain's CDR3 is CSVGERERGDTQYF. CDR3 nucleotide sequence: TGCAGCGTCGGTGAGCGGGAGAGGGGAGATACACAGTATTTT.